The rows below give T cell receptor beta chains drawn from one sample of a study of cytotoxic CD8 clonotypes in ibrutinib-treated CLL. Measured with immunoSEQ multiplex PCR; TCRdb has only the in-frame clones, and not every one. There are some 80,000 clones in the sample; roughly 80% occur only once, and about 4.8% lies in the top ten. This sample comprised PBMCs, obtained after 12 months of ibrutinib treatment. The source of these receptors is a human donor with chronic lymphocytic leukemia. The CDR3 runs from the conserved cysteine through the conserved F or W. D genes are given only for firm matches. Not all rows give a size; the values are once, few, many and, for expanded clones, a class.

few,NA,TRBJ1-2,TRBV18,TGTGCCAGCTCATCCCTTTCCCTCAGGGACGAATATGGCTACACCTTC,CASSSLSLRDEYGYTF
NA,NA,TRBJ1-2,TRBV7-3,TGTGCCAGCAGCCCCGGGGGACTCCCCAGGGCTTCCTATGGCTACACCTTC,CASSPGGLPRASYGYTF
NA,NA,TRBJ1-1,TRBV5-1,TGCGCCAGCAGCTTCCGGGGGAACACTGAAGCTTTCTTT,CASSFRGNTEAFF
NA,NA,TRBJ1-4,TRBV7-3,TGTGCCAGCAGCTTAAACGGGGAACCTAATGAAAAACTGTTTTTT,CASSLNGEPNEKLFF
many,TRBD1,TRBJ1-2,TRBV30,TGTGCCTGGAGTGTCCCAGGGGGCGGCTACACCTTC,CAWSVPGGGYTF
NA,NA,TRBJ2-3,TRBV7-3,TGTGCCAGCAGTCGATCCGGACAGAGCACAGATACGCAGTATTTT,CASSRSGQSTDTQYF
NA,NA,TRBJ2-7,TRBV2,TGTGCCAGCAGCCGCAGGGACGGCTCCTACGAGCAGTACTTC,CASSRRDGSYEQYF
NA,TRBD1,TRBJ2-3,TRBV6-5,TGTGCCAGCAGTTATTGGGACAGGGGCACAGATACGCAGTATTTT,CASSYWDRGTDTQYF
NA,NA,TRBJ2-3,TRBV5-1,TGCGCCAGCAGCTTGGGCCGTAGCACAGATACGCAGTATTTT,CASSLGRSTDTQYF
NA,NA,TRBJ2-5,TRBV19,TGTGCCAGTACCAACAGGGCGGGAGAGACCCAGTACTTC,CASTNRAGETQYF
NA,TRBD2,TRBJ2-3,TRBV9,TGTGCCAGCAGCGTTCGACTAGCGGGGGCAGATACGCAGTATTTT,CASSVRLAGADTQYF
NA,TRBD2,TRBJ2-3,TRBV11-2,TGTGCCAGCAGCTTAGGAGCGGGGCCCTTTTCGGGAGATACGCAGTATTTT,CASSLGAGPFSGDTQYF
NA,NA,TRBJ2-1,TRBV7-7,TGTGCCAGCAGCTTAGCGGGCGTGGACAATGAGCAGTTCTTC,CASSLAGVDNEQFF
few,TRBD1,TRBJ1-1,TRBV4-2,TGTGCCAGCAGCCAAGTGGCCGGGACAGGGGGTACTGAAGCTTTCTTT,CASSQVAGTGGTEAFF
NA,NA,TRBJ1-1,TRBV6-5,TGTGCCAGCAGTTCCGGCTTTGGTCCTGAAGCTTTCTTT,CASSSGFGPEAFF
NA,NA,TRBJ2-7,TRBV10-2,TGCGCCAGCAGACCCTCGACTACCTACGAGCAGTACTTC,CASRPSTTYEQYF
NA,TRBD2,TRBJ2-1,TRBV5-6,TGTGCCAGCAGCTTGGCCAAGGGACTAGCGGGACCCTACAATGAGCAGTTCTTC,CASSLAKGLAGPYNEQFF
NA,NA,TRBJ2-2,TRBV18,TGTGCCAGCTCACCCGGGACGGTGAACACCGGGGAGCTGTTTTTT,CASSPGTVNTGELFF
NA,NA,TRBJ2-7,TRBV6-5,TGTGCCAGCAGTCCTATAGGTCCCTACGAGCAGTACTTC,CASSPIGPYEQYF
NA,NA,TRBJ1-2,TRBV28,TGTGCCAGCAGGACGATAACTAACTATGGCTACACCTTC,CASRTITNYGYTF
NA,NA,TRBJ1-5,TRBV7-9,TGTGCCAGCAGCTTAGCGGGGCCTGGCAATCAGCCCCAGCATTTT,CASSLAGPGNQPQHF
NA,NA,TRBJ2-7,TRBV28,TGTGCCAGCGGCCTGGACGCAGGCTACGAGCAGTACTTC,CASGLDAGYEQYF
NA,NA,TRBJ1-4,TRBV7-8,TGTGCCAGCAGCTTAGATGCCCTAGGGGAAAAACTGTTTTTT,CASSLDALGEKLFF
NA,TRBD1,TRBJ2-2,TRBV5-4,TGTGCCAGCAGCCCGCCGGGACAGGGGGGTACCGGGGAGCTGTTTTTT,CASSPPGQGGTGELFF
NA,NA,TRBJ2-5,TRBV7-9,TGTGCCAGCAGCTTTGGCGGCCAAGAGACCCAGTACTTC,CASSFGGQETQYF
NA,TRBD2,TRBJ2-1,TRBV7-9,TGTGCCAGCAGCGAGAGCGGGAGCGTCTACAATGAGCAGTTCTTC,CASSESGSVYNEQFF
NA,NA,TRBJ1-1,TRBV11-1,TGTGCCAGCAGCTTTGTCATCGCCGCGAACACTGAAGCTTTCTTT,CASSFVIAANTEAFF
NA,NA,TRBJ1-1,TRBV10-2,TGCGCCAGCATCCAGGGCGTATACGCCACTGAAGCTTTCTTT,CASIQGVYATEAFF
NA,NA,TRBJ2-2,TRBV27,TGTGCCAGCAGACCCGCGAACACCGGGGAGCTGTTTTTT,CASRPANTGELFF
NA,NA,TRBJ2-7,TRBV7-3,TGTGCCAGCAGCCCAACGGGGAGGGGGATCTACGAGCAGTACTTC,CASSPTGRGIYEQYF
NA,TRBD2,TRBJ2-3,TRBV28,TGTGCCAGCAGTGAGGGACTAGCGGGGGATCAGTATTTT,CASSEGLAGDQYF
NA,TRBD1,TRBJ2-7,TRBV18,TGTGCCAGCTCACCCCGAGACAGGGGCGAGCAGTACTTC,CASSPRDRGEQYF
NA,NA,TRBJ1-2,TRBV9,TGTGCCAGCAGCCCCAGGGACCTGGCATCCCAGCATGGCTACACCTTC,CASSPRDLASQHGYTF
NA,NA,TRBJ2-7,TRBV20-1,TGCAGTGCTAGTTTCGGAAGGCAGTACTTC,CSASFGRQYF
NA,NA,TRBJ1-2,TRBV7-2,TGTGCCAGCAGACCTCCGGGCGACCCGCGGGGCTACACCTTC,CASRPPGDPRGYTF
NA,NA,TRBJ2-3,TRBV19,TGTGCCAGTAGTTCCCGGGACCGCACAGATACGCAGTATTTT,CASSSRDRTDTQYF
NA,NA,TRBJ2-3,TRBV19,TGTGCCAGTAGTATACAGGGGGGCCGCTCAGATACGCAGTATTTT,CASSIQGGRSDTQYF
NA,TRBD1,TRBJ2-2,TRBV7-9,TGTGCCAGCAGCCCCGGACAGGGGGACACCGGGGAGCTGTTTTTT,CASSPGQGDTGELFF
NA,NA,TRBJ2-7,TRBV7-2,TGTGCCAGCAGCTTAGAGGCGGCCCTGGCCCACGAGCAGTACTTC,CASSLEAALAHEQYF
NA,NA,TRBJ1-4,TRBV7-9,TGTGCCAGCAGCTCCGACGGGGGAAAACTGTTTTTT,CASSSDGGKLFF
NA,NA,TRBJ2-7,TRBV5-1,TGCGCCAGCAGCTTGAGCCACGAGCAGTACTTC,CASSLSHEQYF